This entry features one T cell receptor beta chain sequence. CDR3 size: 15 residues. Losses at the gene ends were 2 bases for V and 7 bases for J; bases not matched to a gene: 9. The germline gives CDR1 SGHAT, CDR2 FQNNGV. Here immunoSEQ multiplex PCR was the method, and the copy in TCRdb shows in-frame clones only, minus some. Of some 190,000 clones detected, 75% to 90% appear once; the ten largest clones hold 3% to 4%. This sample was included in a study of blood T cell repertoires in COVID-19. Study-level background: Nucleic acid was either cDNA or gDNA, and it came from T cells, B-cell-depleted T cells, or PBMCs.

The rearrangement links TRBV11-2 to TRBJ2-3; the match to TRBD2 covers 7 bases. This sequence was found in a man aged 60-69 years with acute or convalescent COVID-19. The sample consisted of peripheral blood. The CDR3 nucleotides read TGTGCCAGCAGCTTATCGCGGGAGCGGGGAAATACGCAGTATTTT. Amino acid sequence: CASSLSRERGNTQYF.